The rows below give T cell receptor beta chains drawn from one sample of a study of OX40 agonist ivuxolimab in advanced cancers. Sequenced by immunoSEQ multiplex PCR; TCRdb stores in-frame clones only, minus some. The sample yields about 47,000 clones, roughly nine tenths seen once. The input for sequencing was CD4+ or CD8+ T cells sorted from blood, taken in a trial of the OX40 agonist ivuxolimab. The receptors here all came from an adult with an advanced solid tumor such as melanoma, head and neck, liver or kidney cancer. Both conserved end residues are part of each CDR3. D genes are given only for firm matches. Clone size is shown for a subset of rows, as once, few, many or a class of expanded clone.

>TRBV19|.|TRBJ2-7|.
TGTGCCAGTAGTCAACGACTGTCCTACGAGCAGTACTTC
CASSQRLSYEQYF
>TRBV5-1|.|TRBJ1-2|.
TGCGCCAGCAGCTTGGGAGTATTTGGGCCCGAAACAGGTTTCGATGGCTACACCTTC
CASSLGVFGPETGFDGYTF
>TRBV4-1|once|TRBJ2-7|TRBD2
TGCGCCAGCAGCCCCACCCTTCTAGCGGAGTACGAGCAGTACTTC
CASSPTLLAEYEQYF
>TRBV28|.|TRBJ2-7|.
TGTGCCACTACCAGGCCGTTCTCCTACGAGCAGTACTTC
CATTRPFSYEQYF
>TRBV5-1|.|TRBJ2-5|TRBD2
TGCGCCAGCAGCTTGGGGACTAGCGGGGGTCAAGAGACCCAGTACTTC
CASSLGTSGGQETQYF
>TRBV5-4|.|TRBJ1-1|.
TGTGCCAGCAGCTTGGTGATAGCAGGAGCGGCTGAAGCTTTCTTT
CASSLVIAGAAEAFF
>TRBV11-1|.|TRBJ2-7|TRBD1
TGTGCCAGCAGCTTTGGACAGGGGTTCAACGAGCAGTACTTC
CASSFGQGFNEQYF
>TRBV4-1|.|TRBJ2-1|.
TGCGCCAGCAGCCCAGTAGGAGGGGCGTATGAGCAGTTCTTC
CASSPVGGAYEQFF
>TRBV25-1|.|TRBJ1-2|.
TGTGCCAGCACTACAGGGAACTATGGCTACACCTTC
CASTTGNYGYTF
>TRBV28|.|TRBJ1-1|.
TGTGCCAGCAGCTACGACATGGGGGCGGCCACTGAAGCTTTCTTT
CASSYDMGAATEAFF
>TRBV7-9|.|TRBJ2-7|.
TGTGCCAGCAGCTGGTTTCAGGGAGCCTACGAGCAGTACTTC
CASSWFQGAYEQYF
>TRBV30|.|TRBJ1-6|.
TGTGCCTGGGGCGAGGGCCTGGGTAATTCACCCCTCCACTTT
CAWGEGLGNSPLHF
>TRBV6-5|once|TRBJ2-3|TRBD2
TGTGCCAGCAGTAAGACTAGCGGCTACACAGATACGCAGTATTTT
CASSKTSGYTDTQYF
>TRBV30|.|TRBJ1-1|.
TGTGCCTGGAGTGGAATTGGATTGGGTGAAGCTTTCTTT
CAWSGIGLGEAFF
>TRBV4-1|.|TRBJ2-1|TRBD2
TGCGCCAGCAGCCAAGTAGCGGGGGGACCGAGCTCCTACAATGAGCAGTTCTTC
CASSQVAGGPSSYNEQFF
>TRBV4-2|.|TRBJ2-7|.
TGTGCCAGCAGCCAAGATGGCCGGGTCTACGAGCAGTACTTC
CASSQDGRVYEQYF
>TRBV5-4|.|TRBJ1-1|.
TGTGCCAGCAGCTTGGCCTGGGGCGGTGGAACTGAAGCTTTCTTT
CASSLAWGGGTEAFF
>TRBV10-3|.|TRBJ2-5|TRBD1
TGTGCCATCAGTGAGTCTCGGGACAGAAGTTCAGAGACCCAGTACTTC
CAISESRDRSSETQYF
>TRBV4-2|.|TRBJ2-3|.
TGTGCCAGCAGCCAAGAGGGTGGGGGGGCTGATACGCAGTATTTT
CASSQEGGGADTQYF
>TRBV5-5|.|TRBJ1-6|TRBD1
TGTGCCAGCAGCGCGGACAGGGAAAATTCACCCCTCCACTTT
CASSADRENSPLHF
>TRBV29-1|.|TRBJ2-5|.
TGCAGCGTAGGTGGGGGGGCCTCAACGGGAGAGACCCAGTACTTC
CSVGGGASTGETQYF
>TRBV18|.|TRBJ2-3|TRBD1
TGTGCCAGCTCACCGGGACAGAACACAGATACGCAGTATTTT
CASSPGQNTDTQYF
>TRBV5-5|.|TRBJ2-1|.
TGTGCCAGCAGCTTGAGGGGCAGGGCGGGCGATGAGCAGTTCTTC
CASSLRGRAGDEQFF
>TRBV7-9|.|TRBJ2-7|.
TGTGCCAGCAGCGCTGGCTACTACGAGCAGTACTTC
CASSAGYYEQYF
>TRBV30|.|TRBJ2-7|.
TGTGCCTGGAAGGAAGCCTACGAGCAGTACTTC
CAWKEAYEQYF
>TRBV7-6|.|TRBJ2-7|.
TGTGCCAGCAGCTTAGGGTCTGGACAGTCTTCCTACGAGCAGTACTTC
CASSLGSGQSSYEQYF
>TRBV6-5|.|TRBJ1-2|.
TGTGCCAGCAGTTTCACGACAGGAAGTTTCTATGGCTACACCTTC
CASSFTTGSFYGYTF
>TRBV6-1|.|TRBJ2-7|TRBD1
TGTGCCAGCAGTCGCACCGGGACAGGGTTGGACGAGCAGTACTTC
CASSRTGTGLDEQYF
>TRBV4-1|.|TRBJ2-1|.
TGCGCCAGCAGCCAAGTTCAGGGTCACAATGAGCAGTTCTTC
CASSQVQGHNEQFF
>TRBV27|.|TRBJ2-7|TRBD1
TGTGCCAGCAGTTGGTCACAGGGGCCCTTTCCCTACGAGCAGTACTTC
CASSWSQGPFPYEQYF
>TRBV27|.|TRBJ2-7|.
TGTGCCAGCAGTTTATCTGCGGGTCACCTGAACTACGAGCAGTACTTC
CASSLSAGHLNYEQYF
>TRBV30|.|TRBJ1-1|TRBD1
TGTGCCTGGAGTGCCGGACAGGGATTTACTGAAGCTTTCTTT
CAWSAGQGFTEAFF
>TRBV6-1|.|TRBJ2-7|.
TGTGCCAGCAGTGAGGGTCCGGGGCGTTCTCCCTACGAGCAGTACTTC
CASSEGPGRSPYEQYF
>TRBV10-3|.|TRBJ2-2|.
TGTGCCATCAGTGCTGAGGGTTCCGGCGCCACCGGGGAGCTGTTTTTT
CAISAEGSGATGELFF
>TRBV10-3|.|TRBJ1-1|TRBD1
TGTGCCATCAGTGCTTCGGACAGGGCGAACACTGAAGCTTTCTTT
CAISASDRANTEAFF
>TRBV7-6|.|TRBJ1-1|.
TGTGCCAGCAGCGACCTTGTGAACACTGAAGCTTTCTTT
CASSDLVNTEAFF
>TRBV2|.|TRBJ2-7|.
TGTGCCACCGAGGGAATACAAACCGAGCAGTACTTC
CATEGIQTEQYF
>TRBV4-1|medium-sized|TRBJ2-7|.
TGCGCCAGCAGCCAAGGGCTCGTGGGCGAGCAGTACTTC
CASSQGLVGEQYF
>TRBV27|.|TRBJ2-7|.
TGTGCCACCCAGGGGAGCTCCTACGAGCAGTACTTC
CATQGSSYEQYF
>TRBV10-3|.|TRBJ2-7|.
TGTGCCATCAGTGAGTCGGAGGGAGTGGCCGAGCAGTACTTC
CAISESEGVAEQYF
>TRBV19|.|TRBJ1-6|.
TGTGCCAGTAGTATAGATCCCCTGGATCAGACCCTCCACTTT
CASSIDPLDQTLHF
>TRBV27|.|TRBJ2-7|TRBD1
TGTGCCAGCAGTCCAGGGACAGGGGGATACGAGCAGTACTTC
CASSPGTGGYEQYF